The following is a TCR beta chain sequence with its context. Its specificity is not known. The CDR3 is made up of 16 amino acids. V trimming: 2 bases; J trimming: 2 bases; junction bases outside the gene matches: 5. The germline V gene has CDR1 SEHNR and CDR2 FQNEAQ (reference sequence). This record belongs to a study of identical twins. Whole-study results and caveats: Conclusions rested on cross-sectional statistics rather than following the same donors. Monozygotic twin pairs showed more out-of-frame TCR alpha sharing than models estimated.

Unique molecular identifiers were in the cDNA, with template-switch universal primer binding. TCRdb re-analysed the 5' RACE reads in MiXCR, keeping a single row per CDR3 protein. The sample has about 890,000 distinct CDR3 sequences; 10% to 15% are singletons. This same sample was also taken into another study, of yellow fever vaccine responses in identical twins.

The chain recombines TRBV7-9 with TRBJ2-3; TRBD2 aligns across 9 bases. The source is a woman between 18 and 29 years old in good health. Sequenced: PBMCs. The CDR3 nucleotides read TGTGCCAGCAGCTTAAGCCTAGCGGGGTACACAGATACGCAGTATTTT. Translation gives CASSLSLAGYTDTQYF. Drawing the rest from reference TRBV7-9 and TRBJ2-3, the complete variable domain is DTGVSQNPRHKITKRGQNVTFRCDPISEHNRLYWYRQTLGQGPEFLTYFQNEAQLEKSRLLSDRFSAERPKGSFSTLEIQRTEQGDSAMYLCASSLSLAGYTDTQYFGPGTRLTVL.